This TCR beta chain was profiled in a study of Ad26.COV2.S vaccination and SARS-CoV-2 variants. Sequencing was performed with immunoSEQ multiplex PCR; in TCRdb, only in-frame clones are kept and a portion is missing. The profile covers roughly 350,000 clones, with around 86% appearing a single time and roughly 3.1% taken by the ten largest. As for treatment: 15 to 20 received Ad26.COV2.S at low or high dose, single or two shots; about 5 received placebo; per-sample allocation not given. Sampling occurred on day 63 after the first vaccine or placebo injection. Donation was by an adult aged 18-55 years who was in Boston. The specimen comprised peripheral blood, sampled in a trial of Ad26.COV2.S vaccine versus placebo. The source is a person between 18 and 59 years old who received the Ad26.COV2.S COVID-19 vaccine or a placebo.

In DNA, the CDR3 is TGTGCCAGCAGTCGGACCGGGACAGGGGCCTACGAGCAGTACTTC. It specifies CASSRTGTGAYEQYF. The chain carries TRBV6-5 and TRBJ2-7; the match to TRBD1 covers 10 bases. In germline, CDR1 is MNHEY, CDR2 SVGAGI. CDR3 length: 15 amino acids. V shed 5 bases and J 2 bases; nucleotides not matched to a gene: 6.